Each of the 22 T cell receptor beta chains below was sequenced from the same sample in a study of type 1 regulatory T cells. Via MiXCR, TCRdb re-called the reads, giving one row per CDR3 protein. The sample lists approximately 97,000 distinct CDR3 sequences, roughly 31% occurring once. Sample: CD4+ T cells, either the whole sample or a sorted fraction (not recorded which). The receptor source for this set is a human donor in good health.

As regards this clonotype: One junction end disagrees with the germline gene, perhaps due to a read error. The genes are TRBV3-1 and TRBJ1-1; D possibly corresponds to TRBD1 (6 bases). Germline V CDR1 and CDR2: LGHDT, YNNKEL (reference sequence). The CDR3 loop spans 14 amino acids. The CDR3 reads CVSSSRQANTEAFF. CDR3 nucleotide sequence: TGTGTCAGCAGCTCTCGACAGGCTAACACTGAAGCTTTCTTT.

This clonotype was recorded at least ten times. The chain combines TRBV7-9 with TRBJ2-3; no reliable D call. Germline V gene sequence: CDR1 SEHNR, CDR2 FQNEAQ (reference sequence). The ends were cut back, 5 bases at V and 3 bases at J, with 6 bases in the middle. The CDR3 is made up of 12 amino acids. The DNA of the CDR3 is TGTGCCAGCAGCCCCGAGACAGATACGCAGTATTTT. It specifies CASSPETDTQYF.

V gene TRBV7-2 combines with J gene TRBJ2-3, with 11 bases aligning to TRBD2. Trimming at V came to 4 bases and at J to 4 bases, leaving 7 bases not matched to a gene. Germline-derived CDR1 and CDR2 are SGHTA and FQGNSA. The CDR3 contains 16 residues. Here the CDR3 DNA reads TGTGCCAGCAGCTCCCGGACTAGCGGGTTTTCAGATACGCAGTATTTT. Protein: CASSSRTSGFSDTQYF.

About this clonotype itself: One end of the junction fails to match germline, which may point to a read error. The V gene is TRBV2, the J gene TRBJ2-5; 8 nucleotides align to TRBD2. The CDR3 is 13 amino acids. The V gene's germline CDR1 is SNHLY and CDR2 FYNNEI. The CDR3 DNA follows: TGTACCAGCGGGGGAGAGGACGAAGAGACCCAGTACTTC. The encoded protein is CTSGGEDEETQYF.

The chain combines TRBV24-1 with TRBJ1-1; 8 nucleotides match TRBD1. This CDR3 is 13 amino acids long. Per germline, CDR1 KGHDR and CDR2 SFDVKD. V was pared by 7 bases and J by 4 bases, with 4 bases of the junction left unmatched. CDR3 residues: CATSKTGGTEAFF. The CDR3 coding sequence is TGTGCCACCAGCAAAACAGGGGGCACTGAAGCTTTCTTT.

CDR3 DNA sequence: TGCGCCAGCAGCCCCGAACCAACAGCAGCTAACTATGGCTACACCTTC. This gives the protein CASSPEPTAANYGYTF. The chain combines TRBV5-1 with TRBJ1-2; D is uncertain. This CDR3 comprises 16 residues. Trimming stripped 4 bases from V and 0 bases from J, with 16 bases between. Germline loops: CDR1 SGHRS, CDR2 YFSETQ.

This clonotype has at least ten counts. The chain has TRBV20-1 and TRBJ2-3; 10 nucleotides align to TRBD2. The trim removed 4 bases at V and 1 base at J, leaving 8 bases unmatched. Germline CDR1 is DFQATT and CDR2 is SNEGSKA (reference sequence). CDR3 length: 16 amino acids. The CDR3 spells CSANKREGSGTDTQYF. CDR3 DNA: TGCAGTGCTAATAAGCGGGAGGGCTCTGGCACAGATACGCAGTATTTT.

This clonotype came up a few times. The chain joins TRBV12-3 or TRBV12-4 to TRBJ1-4, with D hard to call. V lost 5 bases to trimming and J lost 8 bases, with 9 bases between them. The CDR3 has 12 amino acids. CDR3 protein: CASSPSGEKLFF. In DNA, the CDR3 is TGTGCCAGCAGTCCTTCGGGGGAAAAACTGTTTTTT.

V is TRBV5-4 and J is TRBJ1-4; 7 bases line up with TRBD1. The CDR3 totals 15 residues. J gave up 4 bases and V 0 bases, and 3 bases lay outside the gene matches. Per germline, CDR1 SGHNT and CDR2 YYREEE (reference sequence). The CDR3 reads CASSLAGTVNEKLFF. The DNA of the CDR3 is TGTGCCAGCAGCTTGGCCGGGACAGTTAATGAAAAACTGTTTTTT.

This sequence joins TRBV29-1 and TRBJ2-1; D may be TRBD1 (6 bases). The germline CDR1 and CDR2 sequences are SQVTM and ANQGSEA. V lost 7 bases, J lost 8 bases, and 18 bases lay in between. The CDR3 has 13 residues. The CDR3 coding sequence is TGCAGCGCAGCCGGGACACAGTACGATGAGCAGTTCTTC. This gives the protein CSAAGTQYDEQFF.

The count of this clonotype is one. This chain uses TRBV12-3 or TRBV12-4 with TRBJ1-2, with a possible D match to TRBD1 (6 bases). V was clipped by 4 bases and J by 7 bases, with 25 bases between them. This CDR3 has 17 amino acids. The CDR3 here is CASSSLRGGFAGAGYTF. The CDR3 bases are TGTGCCAGCAGTTCCCTTAGGGGGGGCTTTGCAGGGGCTGGCTACACCTTC.

This chain joins TRBV11-2 and TRBJ2-3; no firm D call. Per germline, CDR1 SGHAT and CDR2 FQNNGV. The germline V and J ends were trimmed by 1 base and 3 bases, with 5 bases remaining between them. There are 13 residues in the CDR3. As DNA, the CDR3 is TGTGCCAGCAGCTTAGGAATGACAGATACGCAGTATTTT. This codes for CASSLGMTDTQYF.

A remark on this clonotype: One junction end does not reproduce the germline sequence, and a read error may be involved. The gene calls are TRBV6-5 and TRBJ1-1; TRBD1 is a possible D gene (6 bases). CDR3 length: 11 residues. The germline gives CDR1 MNHEY, CDR2 SVGAGI. DNA of the CDR3: TGTGCCAGTCGTCGGGACACCGAAGCTTTCTTT. Translation: CASRRDTEAFF.

This chain joins TRBV28 and TRBJ2-7, with D possibly TRBD2 on 5 matching bases. Germline CDR1 reads MDHEN; CDR2 reads SYDVKM. Trimming left V 6 bases short and J 6 bases short, with 12 bases between. CDR3 length equals 12 residues. The CDR3, as DNA: TGTGCCAGCAGGGAGGAGTTGGGCGAGCAGTACTTC. Residues: CASREELGEQYF.

The chain couples TRBV27 to TRBJ2-2; tentative D call: TRBD2 (5 bases). The CDR3 is 15 residues long. V lost 7 bases and J 0 bases, leaving 12 bases between the germline ends. CDR1 is MNHEY, CDR2 SMNVEV, per germline (reference sequence). The CDR3 nucleotides read TGTGCCAGCAAACTAGTGGGGTCGAACACCGGGGAGCTGTTTTTT. Amino acid sequence: CASKLVGSNTGELFF.

This clonotype was found a few times. The chain employs TRBV7-9 and TRBJ2-1; TRBD2 agrees at 9 bases. Germline V gene data show CDR1 as SEHNR and CDR2 as FQNEAQ (reference sequence). CDR3 size: 14 residues. J was trimmed by 5 bases and V by 3 bases; bases with no gene match: 2. CDR3 region: CASSLRLADNEQFF. The CDR3 bases are TGTGCCAGCAGCTTGCGACTAGCGGACAATGAGCAGTTCTTC.

The chain recombines TRBV28 with TRBJ1-6; D uncertain. The germline gives CDR1 MDHEN, CDR2 SYDVKM. V dropped 6 bases and J dropped 0 bases, with 15 bases sitting between them. This CDR3 is built from 17 residues. The CDR3 DNA reads TGTGCCAGCAGCTCTCCGGGAGCGAGCTCCTATAATTCACCCCTCCACTTT. Protein sequence: CASSSPGASSYNSPLHF.

The chain links TRBV5-1 to TRBJ2-5; D is unresolved. The germline CDR1 and CDR2 sequences are SGHRS and YFSETQ. The CDR3 runs to 15 residues. Trimming took 0 bases from V and 2 from J, leaving 11 bases between them. The CDR3 DNA is TGCGCCAGCAGCTTGGGGACGCATGAACAAGAGACCCAGTACTTC. Translating gives CASSLGTHEQETQYF. Filled out from reference TRBV5-1 and TRBJ2-5, the complete variable domain reads KAGVTQTPRYLIKTRGQQVTLSCSPISGHRSVSWYQQTPGQGLQFLFEYFSETQRNKGNFPGRFSGRQFSNSRSEMNVSTLELGDSALYLCASSLGTHEQETQYFGPGTRLLVL.

V is TRBV28 and J is TRBJ2-7; 8 nucleotides align to TRBD2. The germline gives CDR1 MDHEN, CDR2 SYDVKM. The CDR3 contains 14 residues. V dropped 2 bases and J dropped 4; count of bases not matched to a gene: 4. CDR3 amino acids: CASSLTGGLYEQYF. The CDR3 DNA follows: TGTGCCAGCAGTTTAACGGGAGGGCTGTACGAGCAGTACTTC.

V usage is TRBV5-1 and J usage is TRBJ2-1; maybe TRBD1 (6 bases). The CDR3 extends over 15 amino acids. The V and J ends lost 4 bases and 2 bases respectively, with 13 bases between them. Germline CDR1 reads SGHRS; CDR2 reads YFSETQ. The CDR3 spells CASSQGQGTYNEQFF. In nucleotides, the CDR3 is TGCGCCAGCAGCCAGGGGCAGGGGACCTACAATGAGCAGTTCTTC. The full variable domain, its missing parts supplied by reference TRBV5-1 and TRBJ2-1, is KAGVTQTPRYLIKTRGQQVTLSCSPISGHRSVSWYQQTPGQGLQFLFEYFSETQRNKGNFPGRFSGRQFSNSRSEMNVSTLELGDSALYLCASSQGQGTYNEQFFGPGTRLTVL.

As to this clonotype: An end of the junction does not agree with germline; a read error may underlie this. V and J are TRBV7-2 and TRBJ2-7; 8 positions agree with TRBD2. Per the germline V gene, CDR1 is SGHTA and CDR2 is FQGNSA. The CDR3 length is 14 residues. The CDR3 DNA reads as TGTGCCAGCAGCTCCTTAGCGGGGATCTACGAGCGGTACTTC. This translates into CASSSLAGIYERYF.

The chain couples TRBV20-1 to TRBJ2-1, with D possibly being TRBD2 (6 bases). Germline CDR1 and CDR2: DFQATT and SNEGSKA (reference sequence). V shed 5 bases and J shed 3 bases, with 14 bases lying between them. The CDR3 consists of 14 residues. Here the CDR3 reads CSAQEGGIYNEQFF. The CDR3 DNA is TGCAGTGCTCAGGAGGGAGGCATCTACAATGAGCAGTTCTTC.